A selection of T cell receptor beta chains follows, all from one sample in a study of blood T cells in healthy people across ages. Each CDR3 protein is one row after TCRdb ran MiXCR on the 5' RACE reads. The sample consists of about 620,000 distinct CDR3 sequences, about 51% of them appearing once. The sequenced sample was blood. All receptors come from a woman of 80 years or more in good health. CDR3s include the opening cysteine and the closing phenylalanine or tryptophan. A D gene is named only where the DNA matches it firmly. Clone size is shown for a subset of rows, as once, few, many or a class of expanded clone.

cdr3_nt | cdr3_aa | clone_size | v_call | d_call | j_call
TGTGCCAGCAGTCCAGGGGTAGGGAAACTGTTTTTT | CASSPGVGKLFF | many | TRBV12-3/TRBV12-4 | NA | TRBJ1-4
TGTGCCAGCAGTTTGCTTGGCGGGAGGGCCCCCGGGGAGCTGTTTTTT | CASSLLGGRAPGELFF | NA | TRBV12-3/TRBV12-4 | TRBD2 | TRBJ2-2
TGCGCCAGCAGCCTCCAGAGGGGTCCAGCTAATGAAAAACTGTTTTTT | CASSLQRGPANEKLFF | many | TRBV5-1 | NA | TRBJ1-4
TGCAGTGCTAGAAGGGGGGCAAATGAAAAACTGTTTTTT | CSARRGANEKLFF | few | TRBV20-1 | NA | TRBJ1-4
TGCAGTGCCGATGGGACCAGAGAGTACGAGCAGTACTTC | CSADGTREYEQYF | many | TRBV20-1 | NA | TRBJ2-7
TGTGCCAGCACACAGGGGGGCCACGAGCAGTACTTC | CASTQGGHEQYF | NA | TRBV6-6 | TRBD1 | TRBJ2-7
TGTGCCAGCAGTTTGATTTATGTTGGGGGGAACACTGAAGCTTTCTTT | CASSLIYVGGNTEAFF | NA | TRBV28 | NA | TRBJ1-1
TGTGCCAGCAGCTCCCGACTAGCGGGAGGGGCAAACACCGGGGAGCTGTTTTTT | CASSSRLAGGANTGELFF | NA | TRBV11-2 | TRBD2 | TRBJ2-2
TGCGCCAGCAGGCAAGGACAGAAGAACACTGAAGCTTTCTTT | CASRQGQKNTEAFF | NA | TRBV5-1 | NA | TRBJ1-1
TGTGCCAGCAGTATAGGCCGGACAGGGAGGAAAGAAGAGCAGTACTTC | CASSIGRTGRKEEQYF | many | TRBV12-3/TRBV12-4 | TRBD1 | TRBJ2-7
TGTGCCAGCAGCCTAAGGGACAGGGCGGTCGGGAATCACGGAGAGACCCAGTACTTC | CASSLRDRAVGNHGETQYF | NA | TRBV7-2 | TRBD1 | TRBJ2-5
TGTGCCAGCAGCACATACCGGACAACGGAGGGCTACACCTTC | CASSTYRTTEGYTF | NA | TRBV21-1 | NA | TRBJ1-2
TGTGCCAGCAGCACTAGTCACGATACGCAGTATTTT | CASSTSHDTQYF | few | TRBV5-6 | NA | TRBJ2-3
TGCAGCGTCAAAGGGGCTAGCTTTTACGAGCAGTACTTC | CSVKGASFYEQYF | NA | TRBV29-1 | NA | TRBJ2-7
TGTGCCAGCAGCCAAGAAGTGGGGCAGGGGGTATACAATCGCAGGGGGTTCACTGAAGCTTTCTTT | CASSQEVGQGVYNRRGFTEAFF | few | TRBV3-1 | TRBD1 | TRBJ1-1
TGTGCCAGCAGCGGAGAGGGGGCGGGCACCGGGGAGCTGTTTTTT | CASSGEGAGTGELFF | many | TRBV27 | TRBD1 | TRBJ2-2
TGTGCCAGCAGTTTGGGTCGGGGGGTGAACACTGAAGCTTTCTTT | CASSLGRGVNTEAFF | many | TRBV12-3/TRBV12-4 | NA | TRBJ1-1